This passage covers 7 T cell receptor beta chains from one sample sequenced in a study of T cells in localized non-small cell lung cancer. Method: immunoSEQ multiplex PCR; TCRdb's copy keeps in-frame clones and lacks some. The data contain 20,000 to 25,000 clones, approximately 83% of them singletons. The sample in question was peripheral blood, obtained before any cancer treatment. The receptors originated from a male donor at least 60 years old with stage II squamous cell lung carcinoma.

This rearrangement joins TRBV11-2 to TRBJ1-2, with D unresolved. The germline CDR1 and CDR2 sequences are SGHAT and FQNNGV. The length of the CDR3 is 17 residues. Trimming stripped 5 bases from V and 4 bases from J, with 23 bases between. The CDR3, as DNA: TGTGCCAGCAGCCCCCAATCGCCACAGATGCCGGGCTATGGCTACACCTTC. It codes for CASSPQSPQMPGYGYTF.

The chain carries TRBV7-8 and TRBJ2-1; D unclear. The CDR3 runs to 13 residues. V was clipped by 5 bases and J by 6 bases, with 11 bases between them. CDR1 and CDR2 from the germline V gene are SGHVS and FQNEAQ. For the CDR3, the DNA is TGTGCCAGCAGCCCTGGACCAATCAATGAGCAGTTCTTC. Amino acid sequence: CASSPGPINEQFF. The full variable domain, with the rest looked up from reference TRBV7-8 and TRBJ2-1, is GAGVSQSPRYKVAKRGQDVALRCDPISGHVSLFWYQQALGQGPEFLTYFQNEAQLDKSGLPSDRFFAERPEGSVSTLKIQRTQQEDSAVYLCASSPGPINEQFFGPGTRLTVL.

This chain uses TRBV5-4 with TRBJ1-1; D is unresolved. Trimming cost V 3 bases and J 8 bases, with 14 bases left between them. CDR3 length equals 13 residues. Germline V CDR1 and CDR2: SGHNT, YYREEE (reference sequence). CDR3 region: CASSSYSPGEAFF. CDR3 coding DNA: TGTGCCAGCAGCTCTTACTCCCCTGGGGAAGCTTTCTTT.

This chain joins TRBV5-1 and TRBJ1-4; D not resolved. V was cut by 0 bases and J by 4 bases, with 7 bases left in between. From germline, CDR1 is SGHRS and CDR2 YFSETQ. The CDR3 runs 14 residues. CDR3 amino acids: CASSLGRLNEKLFF. The CDR3 DNA reads TGCGCCAGCAGCTTGGGGCGGCTTAATGAAAAACTGTTTTTT.

The chain links TRBV4-1 to TRBJ1-5; no firm D call. Trimming left V 0 bases short and J 6 bases short, with 12 bases between. Germline CDR1 is MGHRA and CDR2 is YSYEKL. The CDR3 has 15 amino acids. The CDR3 loop is CASSQEWSVGQPQHF. The CDR3 DNA is TGCGCCAGCAGCCAAGAGTGGTCAGTTGGTCAGCCCCAGCATTTT.

The V call is TRBV6-5, the J call TRBJ2-2; D gene ambiguous. Trimming left V 5 bases short and J 7 bases short, with 11 bases between. The CDR3 consists of 13 residues. Germline assignment: CDR1 MNHEY and CDR2 SVGAGI. Written as DNA, the CDR3 is TGTGCCAGCAGTGTCGGGCCGGTCGGGGAGCTGTTTTTT. It translates to CASSVGPVGELFF.

The rearrangement uses TRBV5-1 and TRBJ2-2, with D tentatively TRBD1 or TRBD2 (7 bases each). V was shortened by 3 bases and J by 3 bases, with 12 bases between the two germline ends. The CDR3 length is 15 residues. From germline, CDR1 is SGHRS and CDR2 YFSETQ. This CDR3 is CASSSSGGDTGELFF. In DNA, the CDR3 is TGCGCCAGCAGCTCTTCAGGGGGGGACACCGGGGAGCTGTTTTTT.